This T cell receptor beta chain emerged from a study of shared clonotypes between healthy human individuals. Under the authors' procedure: As immunoSEQ supplied junction-only sequences (without quality scores), filtering differed. Measured with immunoSEQ multiplex PCR; TCRdb has only the in-frame clones, and not every one. Clone size and the V and J calls come from that table; the DNA yielded D and trimming. The data contain about 2.4 million clones, roughly 92% of them singletons. With respect to this clone: Its matching antigen is unknown.

A CD45RA+ naive subset and a CD45RA-negative memory subset were split from CD4+ cells. Whole-study results and caveats: Genetic and exposure-history diversity was limited by the few donors. Read depth was anticipated to influence clonotype sharing among donors.

Germline V gives CDR1 LNHDA, CDR2 SQIVND (reference sequence). Trimming left V 3 bases short and J 0 bases short, with 9 bases between. This CDR3 has 16 residues. Input material: naive CD4+ T cells sorted from blood. Subset here: CD45RA+ positively selected. The sequence derives from a man in his late teens or twenties in good health. V and J are TRBV19 and TRBJ1-6; D not certain. Here the CDR3 DNA reads TGTGCCAGTAGTATTTTTTCCAGCTCCTATAATTCACCCCTCCACTTT. This translates into CASSIFSSSYNSPLHF.